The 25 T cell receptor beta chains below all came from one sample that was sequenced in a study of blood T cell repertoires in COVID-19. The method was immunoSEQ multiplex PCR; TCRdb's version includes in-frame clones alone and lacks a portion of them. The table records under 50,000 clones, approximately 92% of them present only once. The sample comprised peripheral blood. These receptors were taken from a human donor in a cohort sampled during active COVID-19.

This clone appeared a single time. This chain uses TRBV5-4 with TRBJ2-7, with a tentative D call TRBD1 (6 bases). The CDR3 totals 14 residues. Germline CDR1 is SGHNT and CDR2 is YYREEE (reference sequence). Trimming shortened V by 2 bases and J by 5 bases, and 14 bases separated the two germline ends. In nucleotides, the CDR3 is TGTGCCAGCAGCTTTCGCAGGGCAGGGGACGAGCAGTACTTC. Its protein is CASSFRRAGDEQYF.

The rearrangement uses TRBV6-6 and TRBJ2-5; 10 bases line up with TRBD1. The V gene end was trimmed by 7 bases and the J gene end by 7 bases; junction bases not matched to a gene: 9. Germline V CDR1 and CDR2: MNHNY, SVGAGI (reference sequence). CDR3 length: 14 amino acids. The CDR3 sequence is CASISGQGVATQYF. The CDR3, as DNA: TGTGCCAGCATCTCCGGACAGGGGGTGGCGACCCAGTACTTC.

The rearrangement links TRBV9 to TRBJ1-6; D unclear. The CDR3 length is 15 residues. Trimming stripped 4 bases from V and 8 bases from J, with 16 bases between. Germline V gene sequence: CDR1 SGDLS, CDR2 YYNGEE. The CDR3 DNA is TGTGCCAGCAGCCCACGGGTAGGAACCGATTCACCCCTCCACTTT. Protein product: CASSPRVGTDSPLHF.

Here the CDR3 DNA reads TGTGCCAGCAGCTTTGGCGGGCGCGGCACAGATACGCAGTATTTT. Translating gives CASSFGGRGTDTQYF. This chain connects TRBV5-6 to TRBJ2-3; possible D gene TRBD2, 5 bases. V was clipped by 2 bases and J by 1 base, with 11 bases between them. Looked up from germline, CDR1 is SGHDT and CDR2 is YYEEEE. There are 15 residues in the CDR3.

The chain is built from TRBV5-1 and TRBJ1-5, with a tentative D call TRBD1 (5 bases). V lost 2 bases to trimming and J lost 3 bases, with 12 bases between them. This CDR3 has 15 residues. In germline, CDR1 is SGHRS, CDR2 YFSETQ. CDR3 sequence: CASSLTAGSNQPQHF. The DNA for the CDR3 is TGCGCCAGCAGCTTAACGGCAGGGTCCAATCAGCCCCAGCATTTT.

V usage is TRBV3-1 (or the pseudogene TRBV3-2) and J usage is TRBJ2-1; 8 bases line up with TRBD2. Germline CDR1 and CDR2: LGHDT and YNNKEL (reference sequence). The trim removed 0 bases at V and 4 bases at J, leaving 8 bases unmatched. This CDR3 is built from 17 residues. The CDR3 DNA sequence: TGTGCCAGCAGCCAAGACCCCCTAGCGGGCGCTTACAATGAGCAGTTCTTC. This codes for CASSQDPLAGAYNEQFF.

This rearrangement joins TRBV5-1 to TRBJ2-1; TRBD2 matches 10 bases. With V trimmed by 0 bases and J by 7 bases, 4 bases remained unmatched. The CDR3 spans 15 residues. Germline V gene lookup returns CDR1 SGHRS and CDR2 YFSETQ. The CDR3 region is CASSLESSGSNEQFF. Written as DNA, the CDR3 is TGCGCCAGCAGCTTGGAGTCTAGCGGGAGTAATGAGCAGTTCTTC.

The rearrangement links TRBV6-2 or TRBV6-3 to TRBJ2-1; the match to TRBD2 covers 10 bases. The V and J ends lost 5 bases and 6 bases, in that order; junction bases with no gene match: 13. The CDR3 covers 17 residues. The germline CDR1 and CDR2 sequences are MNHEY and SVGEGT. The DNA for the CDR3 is TGTGCCAGCAGTGCCATCTTACTAGCGGGACGCTCCAATGAGCAGTTCTTC. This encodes CASSAILLAGRSNEQFF.

The CDR3 is CASSGNSNEQFF. CDR3 DNA: TGTGCCAGCAGCGGAAATAGTAATGAGCAGTTCTTC. The rearrangement uses TRBV9 and TRBJ2-1; D remains ambiguous. CDR3 size: 12 residues. The germline V gene has CDR1 SGDLS and CDR2 YYNGEE. The V and J ends lost 3 bases and 7 bases respectively, with 8 bases between them. The full variable domain, its missing parts supplied by reference TRBV9 and TRBJ2-1, is DSGVTQTPKHLITATGQRVTLRCSPRSGDLSVYWYQQSLDQGLQFLIQYYNGEERAKGNILERFSAQQFPDLHSELNLSSLELGDSALYFCASSGNSNEQFFGPGTRLTVL.

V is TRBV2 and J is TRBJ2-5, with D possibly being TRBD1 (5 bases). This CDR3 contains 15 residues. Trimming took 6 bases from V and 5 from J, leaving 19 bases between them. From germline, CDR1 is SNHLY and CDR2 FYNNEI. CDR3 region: CASRSLGRDRETQYF. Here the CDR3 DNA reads TGTGCCAGCAGGTCCCTCGGCAGGGATCGGGAGACCCAGTACTTC.

The CDR3 reads CASSQGINQPQHF. DNA for the CDR3: TGTGCCAGCAGCCAGGGGATCAATCAGCCCCAGCATTTT. The chain recombines TRBV7-9 with TRBJ1-5, with D perhaps TRBD1 (6 bases). CDR1 and CDR2 (germline): SEHNR, FQNEAQ (reference sequence). The CDR3 extends over 13 amino acids. The ends were cut back, 5 bases at V and 3 bases at J, with 8 bases in the middle.

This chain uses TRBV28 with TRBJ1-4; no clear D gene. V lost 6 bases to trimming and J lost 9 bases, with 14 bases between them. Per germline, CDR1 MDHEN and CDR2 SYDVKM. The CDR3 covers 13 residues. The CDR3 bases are TGTGCCAGCAGCCGAATGGGCGACCAAAAACTGTTTTTT. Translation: CASSRMGDQKLFF. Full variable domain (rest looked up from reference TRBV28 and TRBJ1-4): DVKVTQSSRYLVKRTGEKVFLECVQDMDHENMFWYRQDPGLGLRLIYFSYDVKMKEKGDIPEGYSVSREKKERFSLILESASTNQTSMYLCASSRMGDQKLFFGSGTQLSVL.

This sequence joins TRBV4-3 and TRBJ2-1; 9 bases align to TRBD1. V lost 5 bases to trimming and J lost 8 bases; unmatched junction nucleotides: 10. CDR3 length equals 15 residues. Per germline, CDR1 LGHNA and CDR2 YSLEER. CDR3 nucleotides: TGCGCCAGCAGCAGAATGGGACAGGGAGGGGATGAGCAGTTCTTC. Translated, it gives CASSRMGQGGDEQFF.

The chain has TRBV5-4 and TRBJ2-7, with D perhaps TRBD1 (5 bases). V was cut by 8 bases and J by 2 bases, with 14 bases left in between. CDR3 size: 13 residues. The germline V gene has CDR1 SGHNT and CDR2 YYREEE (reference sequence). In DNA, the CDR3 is TGTGCCAGTCAAAATTGGGGCCCCTACGAGCAGTACTTC. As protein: CASQNWGPYEQYF. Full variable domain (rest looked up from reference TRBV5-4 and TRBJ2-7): ETGVTQSPTHLIKTRGQQVTLRCSSQSGHNTVSWYQQALGQGPQFIFQYYREEENGRGNFPPRFSGLQFPNYSSELNVNALELDDSALYLCASQNWGPYEQYFGPGTRLTVT.

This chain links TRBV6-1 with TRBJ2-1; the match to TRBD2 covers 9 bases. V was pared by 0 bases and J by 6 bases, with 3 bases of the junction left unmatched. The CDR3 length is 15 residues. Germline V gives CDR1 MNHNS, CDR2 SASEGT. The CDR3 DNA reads TGTGCCAGCAGTGAAGCGTATAGCGGGAGCAATGAGCAGTTCTTC. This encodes CASSEAYSGSNEQFF.

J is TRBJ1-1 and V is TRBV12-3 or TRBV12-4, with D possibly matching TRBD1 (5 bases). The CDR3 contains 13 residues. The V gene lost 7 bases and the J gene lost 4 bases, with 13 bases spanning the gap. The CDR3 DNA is TGTGCCAGCAAAGGGACTATTCCCACTGAAGCTTTCTTT. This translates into CASKGTIPTEAFF.

CDR3 residues: CSVQGHTEAFF. The DNA of the CDR3 is TGCAGCGTACAGGGACACACTGAAGCTTTCTTT. V gene TRBV29-1 combines with J gene TRBJ1-1; tentatively, D is TRBD1 (6 bases). The germline V and J ends were trimmed by 6 bases and 3 bases, with 8 bases remaining between them. The CDR3 consists of 11 residues. The germline V gene encodes CDR1 SQVTM and CDR2 ANQGSEA.

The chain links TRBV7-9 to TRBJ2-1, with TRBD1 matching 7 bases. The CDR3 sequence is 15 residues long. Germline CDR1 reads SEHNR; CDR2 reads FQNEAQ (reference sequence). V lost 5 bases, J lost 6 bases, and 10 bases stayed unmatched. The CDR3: CASSSQGVLGNEQFF. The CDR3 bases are TGTGCCAGCAGCAGCCAGGGGGTCCTGGGCAATGAGCAGTTCTTC.

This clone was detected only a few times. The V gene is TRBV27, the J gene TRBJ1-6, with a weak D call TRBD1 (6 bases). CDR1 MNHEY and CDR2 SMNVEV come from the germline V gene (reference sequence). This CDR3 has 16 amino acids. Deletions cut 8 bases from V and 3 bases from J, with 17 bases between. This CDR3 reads CASGKSGTLYNSPLHF. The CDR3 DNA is TGTGCCAGCGGAAAGAGCGGGACACTCTATAATTCACCCCTCCACTTT.

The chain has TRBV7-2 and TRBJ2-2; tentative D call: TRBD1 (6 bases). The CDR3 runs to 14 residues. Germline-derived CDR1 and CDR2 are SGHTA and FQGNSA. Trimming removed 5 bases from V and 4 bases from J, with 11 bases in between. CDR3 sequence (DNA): TGTGCCAGCAGCCCGACAGGATTCACCGGGGAGCTGTTTTTT. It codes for CASSPTGFTGELFF.

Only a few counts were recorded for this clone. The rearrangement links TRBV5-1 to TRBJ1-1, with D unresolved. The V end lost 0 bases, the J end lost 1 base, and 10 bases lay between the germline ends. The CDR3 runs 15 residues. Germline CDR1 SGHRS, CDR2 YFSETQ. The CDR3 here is CASSLGARQNTEAFF. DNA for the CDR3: TGCGCCAGCAGCTTGGGAGCAAGACAGAACACTGAAGCTTTCTTT.

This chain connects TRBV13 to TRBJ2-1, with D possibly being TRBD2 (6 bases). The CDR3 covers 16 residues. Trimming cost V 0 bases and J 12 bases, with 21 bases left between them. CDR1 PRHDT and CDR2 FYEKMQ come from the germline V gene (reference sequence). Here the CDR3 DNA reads TGTGCCAGCAGCTTAGGGGACTGGGGACTGGAAAGGGGGCAGTTCTTC. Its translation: CASSLGDWGLERGQFF.

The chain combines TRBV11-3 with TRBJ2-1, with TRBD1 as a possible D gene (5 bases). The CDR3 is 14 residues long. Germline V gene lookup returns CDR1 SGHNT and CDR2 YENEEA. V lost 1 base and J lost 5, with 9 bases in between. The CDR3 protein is CASSLGGSNNEQFF. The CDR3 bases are TGTGCCAGCAGCTTAGGGGGCAGCAACAATGAGCAGTTCTTC. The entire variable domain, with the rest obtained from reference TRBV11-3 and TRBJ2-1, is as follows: EAGVVQSPRYKIIEKKQPVAFWCNPISGHNTLYWYLQNLGQGPELLIRYENEEAVDDSQLPKDRFSAERLKGVDSTLKIQPAELGDSAVYLCASSLGGSNNEQFFGPGTRLTVL.

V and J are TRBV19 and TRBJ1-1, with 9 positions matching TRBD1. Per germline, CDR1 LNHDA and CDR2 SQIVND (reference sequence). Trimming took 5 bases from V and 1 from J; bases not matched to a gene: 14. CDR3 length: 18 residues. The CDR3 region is CASSYGTGSFSWNTEAFF. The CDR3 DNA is TGTGCCAGTAGTTACGGGACAGGGTCCTTCAGTTGGAACACTGAAGCTTTCTTT.

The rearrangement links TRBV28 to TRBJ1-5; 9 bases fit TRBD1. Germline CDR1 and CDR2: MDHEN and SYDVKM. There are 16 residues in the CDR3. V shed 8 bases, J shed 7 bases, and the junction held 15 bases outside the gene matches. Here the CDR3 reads CASRSTTGGHHQPQHF. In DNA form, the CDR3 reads TGTGCCAGCCGATCTACCACAGGGGGCCACCACCAGCCCCAGCATTTT.